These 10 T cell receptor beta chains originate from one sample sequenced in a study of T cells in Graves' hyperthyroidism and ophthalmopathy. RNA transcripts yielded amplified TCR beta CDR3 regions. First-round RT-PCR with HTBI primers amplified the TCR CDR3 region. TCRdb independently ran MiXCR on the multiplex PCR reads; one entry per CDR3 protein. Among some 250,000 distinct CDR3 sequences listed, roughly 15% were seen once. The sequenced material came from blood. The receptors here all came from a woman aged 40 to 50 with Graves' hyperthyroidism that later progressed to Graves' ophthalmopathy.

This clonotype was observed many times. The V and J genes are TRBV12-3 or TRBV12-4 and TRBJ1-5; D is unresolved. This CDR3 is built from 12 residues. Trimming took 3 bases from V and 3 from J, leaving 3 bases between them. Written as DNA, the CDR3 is TGTGCCAGCAGTTTGACCAATCAGCCCCAGCATTTT. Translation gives CASSLTNQPQHF.

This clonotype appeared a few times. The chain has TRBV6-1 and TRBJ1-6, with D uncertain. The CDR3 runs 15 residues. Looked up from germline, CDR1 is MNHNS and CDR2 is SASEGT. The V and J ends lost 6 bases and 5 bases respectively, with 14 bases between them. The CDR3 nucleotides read TGTGCCAGCAGCCCACTCCGGGCTAATAATTCACCCCTCCACTTT. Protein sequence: CASSPLRANNSPLHF.

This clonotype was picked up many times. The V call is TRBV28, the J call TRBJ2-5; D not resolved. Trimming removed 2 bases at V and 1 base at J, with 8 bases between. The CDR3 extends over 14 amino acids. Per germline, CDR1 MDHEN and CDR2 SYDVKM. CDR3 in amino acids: CASSLTTFQETQYF. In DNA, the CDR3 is TGTGCCAGCAGTTTAACGACCTTCCAAGAGACCCAGTACTTC.

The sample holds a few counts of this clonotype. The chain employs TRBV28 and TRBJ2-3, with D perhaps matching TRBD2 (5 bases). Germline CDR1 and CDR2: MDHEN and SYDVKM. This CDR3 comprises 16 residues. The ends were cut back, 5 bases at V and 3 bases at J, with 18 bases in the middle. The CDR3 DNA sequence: TGTGCCAGCAGTCCATTGTTTCTCACGGGGACAGATACGCAGTATTTT. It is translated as CASSPLFLTGTDTQYF.

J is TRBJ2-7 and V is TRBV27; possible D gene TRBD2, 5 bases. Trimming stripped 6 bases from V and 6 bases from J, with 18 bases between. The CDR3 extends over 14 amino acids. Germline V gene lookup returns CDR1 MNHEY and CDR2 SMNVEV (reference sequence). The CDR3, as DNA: TGTGCCAGCAGGGAGCCGGGGATCTGGTCCGAGCAGTACTTC. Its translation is CASREPGIWSEQYF.

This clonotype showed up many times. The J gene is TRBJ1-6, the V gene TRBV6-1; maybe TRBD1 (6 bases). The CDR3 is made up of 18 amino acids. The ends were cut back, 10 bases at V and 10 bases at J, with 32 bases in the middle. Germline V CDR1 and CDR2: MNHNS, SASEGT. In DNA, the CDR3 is TGTGCCACCACAAATCCTCTATCCGGGGGCAGCCGATACTCACCCCTCCACTTT. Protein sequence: CATTNPLSGGSRYSPLHF.

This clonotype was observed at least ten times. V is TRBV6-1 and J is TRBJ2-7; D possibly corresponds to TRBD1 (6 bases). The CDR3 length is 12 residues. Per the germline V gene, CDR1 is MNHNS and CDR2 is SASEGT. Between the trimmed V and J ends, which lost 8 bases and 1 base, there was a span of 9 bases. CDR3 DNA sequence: TGTGCCAGCGACAGGTTTTCCTACGAGCAGTACTTC. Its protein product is CASDRFSYEQYF.

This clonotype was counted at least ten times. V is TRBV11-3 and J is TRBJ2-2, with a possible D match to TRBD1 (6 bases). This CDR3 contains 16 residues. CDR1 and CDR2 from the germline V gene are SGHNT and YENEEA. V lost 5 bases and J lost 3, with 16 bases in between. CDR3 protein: CASSPGQGPYTGELFF. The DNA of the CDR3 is TGTGCCAGCAGCCCTGGGCAGGGGCCTTACACCGGGGAGCTGTTTTTT.

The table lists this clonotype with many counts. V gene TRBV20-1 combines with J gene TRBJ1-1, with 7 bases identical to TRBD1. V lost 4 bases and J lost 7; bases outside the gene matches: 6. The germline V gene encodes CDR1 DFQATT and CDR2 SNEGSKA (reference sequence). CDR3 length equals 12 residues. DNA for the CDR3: TGCAGTGCTATACGACAGGGCTTTGAAGCTTTCTTT. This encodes CSAIRQGFEAFF.

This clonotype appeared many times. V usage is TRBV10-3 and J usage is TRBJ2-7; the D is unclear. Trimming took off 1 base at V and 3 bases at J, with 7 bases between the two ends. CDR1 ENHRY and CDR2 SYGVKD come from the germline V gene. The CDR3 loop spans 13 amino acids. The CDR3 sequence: CAISEFKYYEQYF. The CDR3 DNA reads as TGTGCCATCAGTGAGTTTAAATACTACGAGCAGTACTTC.